The 20 T cell receptor beta chains listed next were all sequenced from one sample in a study of cytomegalovirus exposure and HLA in healthy donors. With 60 Vbeta and 13 Jbeta primers, the PCR was carried out. The repertoire was sequenced with immunoSEQ multiplex PCR; TCRdb's copy has only in-frame clones and lacks some. The data hold about 190,000 clones, with about 89% observed a single time. Specimen: PBMCs. These receptors all come from a man younger than 40 in good health and CMV-seronegative.

This sequence joins TRBV5-1 and TRBJ2-3, with TRBD2 identical over 8 bases. CDR1 and CDR2 from the germline V gene are SGHRS and YFSETQ. V was clipped by 2 bases and J by 5 bases; unmatched bases: 22. The CDR3 has 20 amino acids. In DNA, the CDR3 is TGCGCCAGCAGCTTCGGAAATAAGGGAGGAGGTGCGGGGGGTCGAGATACGCAGTATTTT. Encoded protein: CASSFGNKGGGAGGRDTQYF. Variable domain in full (rest from reference TRBV5-1 and TRBJ2-3): KAGVTQTPRYLIKTRGQQVTLSCSPISGHRSVSWYQQTPGQGLQFLFEYFSETQRNKGNFPGRFSGRQFSNSRSEMNVSTLELGDSALYLCASSFGNKGGGAGGRDTQYFGPGTRLTVL.

The chain couples TRBV5-1 to TRBJ2-1, with D possibly matching TRBD1 (5 bases). CDR3 length equals 13 residues. From germline, CDR1 is SGHRS and CDR2 YFSETQ. Trimming stripped 2 bases from V and 8 bases from J, with 11 bases between. The DNA for the CDR3 is TGCGCCAGCAGCTTTCAGGGTGGGGATGAGCAGTTCTTC. As protein: CASSFQGGDEQFF. Supplemented by reference TRBV5-1 and TRBJ2-1, the full variable domain reads KAGVTQTPRYLIKTRGQQVTLSCSPISGHRSVSWYQQTPGQGLQFLFEYFSETQRNKGNFPGRFSGRQFSNSRSEMNVSTLELGDSALYLCASSFQGGDEQFFGPGTRLTVL.

The chain employs TRBV6-5 and TRBJ2-5; possibly TRBD2 for D (6 bases). The V end lost 6 bases, the J end lost 5 bases, and 13 bases lay between the germline ends. This CDR3 comprises 13 residues. CDR1 and CDR2 (germline): MNHEY, SVGAGI. The CDR3 DNA is TGTGCCAGCAGCCTCGGCGGGGAGGAGACCCAGTACTTC. Translation gives CASSLGGEETQYF.

The DNA for the CDR3 is TGTGCCAGCAGTTACACCGGGACAGGGACCTACGAGCAGTACTTC. It codes for CASSYTGTGTYEQYF. The chain is built from TRBV6-5 and TRBJ2-7, with TRBD1 identical over 9 bases. Trimming at V came to 2 bases and at J to 2 bases, leaving 4 bases not matched to a gene. The germline CDR1 and CDR2 sequences are MNHEY and SVGAGI. The CDR3 is 15 residues long.

The chain joins TRBV5-1 to TRBJ2-7; D is possibly TRBD2 (6 bases). The V end was cut by 4 bases, the J end by 6 bases, with 23 bases between. Germline V gene data show CDR1 as SGHRS and CDR2 as YFSETQ. The length of the CDR3 is 16 residues. The CDR3 loop reads CASSVRTGTFVGEQYF. In DNA, the CDR3 is TGCGCCAGCAGCGTGCGGACCGGGACTTTCGTAGGCGAGCAGTACTTC. The entire variable domain, with the rest obtained from reference TRBV5-1 and TRBJ2-7, is as follows: KAGVTQTPRYLIKTRGQQVTLSCSPISGHRSVSWYQQTPGQGLQFLFEYFSETQRNKGNFPGRFSGRQFSNSRSEMNVSTLELGDSALYLCASSVRTGTFVGEQYFGPGTRLTVT.

The V call is TRBV5-1, the J call TRBJ1-5; D might be TRBD1 (6 bases). Trimming removed 4 bases at V and 5 bases at J, with 16 bases between. Per germline, CDR1 SGHRS and CDR2 YFSETQ. This CDR3 comprises 15 residues. The chain's CDR3 is CASSLEGHPDQPQHF. In DNA form, the CDR3 reads TGCGCCAGCAGCCTGGAGGGACATCCTGATCAGCCCCAGCATTTT.

This chain uses TRBV28 with TRBJ2-3; 10 bases map to TRBD2. The CDR3 loop spans 18 amino acids. CDR1 is MDHEN, CDR2 SYDVKM, per germline. V lost 5 bases and J lost 5; bases outside the gene matches: 16. The CDR3 loop reads CASSQTLGLASDKDTQYF. Here the CDR3 DNA reads TGTGCCAGCAGTCAAACCTTGGGACTAGCGTCCGATAAAGATACGCAGTATTTT.

The gene calls are TRBV6-5 and TRBJ2-1; 11 bases are shared with TRBD2. CDR3 length: 15 amino acids. Germline trimming cut 4 bases from V and 5 bases from J; bases unmatched to any gene: 4. Germline values: CDR1 MNHEY, CDR2 SVGAGI. CDR3 sequence reads: CASSSELAGDNEQFF. As DNA, the CDR3 is TGTGCCAGCAGTTCGGAACTAGCGGGAGACAATGAGCAGTTCTTC.

The chain combines TRBV19 with TRBJ2-7, with 12 bases fitting TRBD2. J was trimmed by 1 base and V by 4 bases; bases with no gene match: 5. The germline gives CDR1 LNHDA, CDR2 SQIVND (reference sequence). The CDR3 length is 16 residues. CDR3 protein: CASSTLLAGGSYEQYF. CDR3 bases: TGTGCCAGTAGTACCCTACTAGCGGGGGGATCCTACGAGCAGTACTTC.

The V call is TRBV5-6, the J call TRBJ1-5; no clear D. The germline V and J ends were trimmed by 4 bases and 5 bases, with 7 bases remaining between them. Germline assignment: CDR1 SGHDT and CDR2 YYEEEE. CDR3 length: 12 amino acids. CDR3 amino acids: CASSHGYQPQHF. CDR3 sequence (DNA): TGTGCCAGCAGCCACGGGTATCAGCCCCAGCATTTT.

The chain couples TRBV6-5 to TRBJ1-5; TRBD1 matches 7 bases. The CDR3 is 15 amino acids. Per germline, CDR1 MNHEY and CDR2 SVGAGI. V shed 4 bases, J shed 0 bases, and the junction held 3 bases outside the gene matches. CDR3 sequence: CASSSQGYSNQPQHF. In nucleotides, the CDR3 is TGTGCCAGCAGTTCACAGGGGTATAGCAATCAGCCCCAGCATTTT.

This chain links TRBV7-9 with TRBJ1-2; unclear D gene. Trimming took 5 bases from V and 4 from J, leaving 14 bases between them. The V gene's germline CDR1 is SEHNR and CDR2 FQNEAQ (reference sequence). This CDR3 is 14 amino acids long. The CDR3 DNA sequence: TGTGCCAGCAGCCGTACGGGGTCACTCTATGGCTACACCTTC. Amino acids: CASSRTGSLYGYTF.

The J gene is TRBJ2-2, the V gene TRBV7-2; TRBD2 is a possible D gene (5 bases). There are 15 residues in the CDR3. Looked up from germline, CDR1 is SGHTA and CDR2 is FQGNSA. Trimming cost V 3 bases and J 0 bases, with 8 bases left between them. As DNA, the CDR3 is TGTGCCAGCAGCTTCGGGGTAGCGAACACCGGGGAGCTGTTTTTT. It specifies CASSFGVANTGELFF.

This sequence joins TRBV13 and TRBJ2-7; TRBD2 aligns across 12 bases. From germline, CDR1 is PRHDT and CDR2 FYEKMQ (reference sequence). V shed 4 bases, J shed 3 bases, and the junction held 4 bases outside the gene matches. The CDR3 runs to 15 residues. The DNA of the CDR3 is TGTGCCAGCAGCTCCCGGACTAGCGGGAACTACGAGCAGTACTTC. This translates into CASSSRTSGNYEQYF.

The chain couples TRBV6-4 to TRBJ2-7, with 7 bases aligning to TRBD1. The CDR3 extends over 13 amino acids. The J segment lost 0 bases and the V segment lost 8 bases, leaving 4 bases of the junction unmatched. The germline gives CDR1 MRHNA, CDR2 SNTAGT. The CDR3 reads CASVDRSSYEQYF. The CDR3 nucleotides read TGTGCCAGCGTGGACAGGAGCTCCTACGAGCAGTACTTC.

A single count supports this clone. The chain recombines TRBV27 with TRBJ2-3; 8 bases fit TRBD1. With V trimmed by 5 bases and J by 0 bases, 7 bases remained unmatched. The germline gives CDR1 MNHEY, CDR2 SMNVEV (reference sequence). The CDR3 is 16 residues long. CDR3 DNA: TGTGCCAGCAGTCCGCACAGGGGGTTGAGCACAGATACGCAGTATTTT. It encodes CASSPHRGLSTDTQYF.

V gene TRBV28 combines with J gene TRBJ2-7; no reliable D call. Per germline, CDR1 MDHEN and CDR2 SYDVKM. This CDR3 has 12 residues. Trimming cost V 2 bases and J 3 bases, with 5 bases left between them. The CDR3 DNA reads TGTGCCAGCAGTTTAGGGCGCTACGAGCAGTACTTC. Protein: CASSLGRYEQYF.

The CDR3 spells CASSLETSGRNNEQFF. Written as DNA, the CDR3 is TGTGCCAGCAGCCTTGAAACTAGCGGGAGGAACAATGAGCAGTTCTTC. The rearrangement joins TRBV7-6 to TRBJ2-1; TRBD2 matches at 12 bases. CDR3 size: 16 residues. Looked up from germline, CDR1 is SGHVS and CDR2 is FNYEAQ. The ends lost 5 bases at V and 5 bases at J; junction bases unmatched: 7.

In its sample, this clone was seen once. This sequence joins TRBV6-5 and TRBJ2-2; TRBD1 aligns across 7 bases. Per germline, CDR1 MNHEY and CDR2 SVGAGI. V lost 5 bases, J lost 2 bases, and 5 bases stayed unmatched. This CDR3 comprises 15 residues. CDR3: CASSRGTANTGELFF. Written as DNA, the CDR3 is TGTGCCAGCAGTAGAGGGACAGCCAACACCGGGGAGCTGTTTTTT.

V is TRBV7-8 and J is TRBJ1-6, with D perhaps TRBD1 (5 bases). Deletions cut 5 bases from V and 1 base from J, with 9 bases between. This CDR3 region has 15 residues. The germline V gene encodes CDR1 SGHVS and CDR2 FQNEAQ. The CDR3, as DNA: TGTGCCAGCAGCAACCAGGGTTCCTATAATTCACCCCTCCACTTT. This encodes CASSNQGSYNSPLHF.